The 10 T cell receptor beta chains reported below all come from one sample, sequenced in a study of T-cell reconstitution after alpha-beta-depleted transplantation in children. As it was prepared, the TCRbeta library received unique molecular identifiers. One entry per CDR3 protein results from TCRdb running MiXCR on the PCR reads. The sample holds 100,000 or so distinct CDR3 sequences, roughly a sixth seen once. The input for sequencing was PBMCs, mostly from graft donor cells, taken 180 days after TCRalphabeta/CD19-depleted stem cell transplant. These receptors were collected from a male patient aged 2 to 10 who had a stem cell transplant for acute lymphoblastic leukemia, so the T cells may come from the graft donor.

This clonotype has just a few counts. The gene calls are TRBV6-5 and TRBJ1-2; TRBD1 matches at 10 bases. The CDR3 runs to 18 residues. Trimming at V came to 3 bases and at J to 4 bases, leaving 14 bases not matched to a gene. Per germline, CDR1 MNHEY and CDR2 SVGAGI. The CDR3 spells CASSYFGTGALVSYGYTF. Here the CDR3 DNA reads TGTGCCAGCAGTTATTTTGGGACAGGGGCGTTAGTCAGCTATGGCTACACCTTC.

The J gene is TRBJ1-5, the V gene TRBV4-1, with D maybe TRBD1 (5 bases). The CDR3 spans 13 residues. Germline V CDR1 and CDR2: MGHRA, YSYEKL. V lost 1 base to trimming and J lost 4 bases, with 5 bases between them. For the CDR3, the DNA is TGCGCCAGCAGCCAAGCAGGGAATCAGCCCCAGCATTTT. Its protein product is CASSQAGNQPQHF.

The chain employs TRBV5-5 and TRBJ1-1; D call uncertain. Trimming took off 1 base at V and 3 bases at J, with 7 bases between the two ends. This CDR3 is built from 13 residues. From germline, CDR1 is SGHKS and CDR2 YYEKEE (reference sequence). Here the CDR3 reads CASSLTRDTEAFF. As DNA, the CDR3 is TGTGCCAGCAGCTTGACAAGAGACACTGAAGCTTTCTTT. The variable domain in full, with the rest retrieved from reference TRBV5-5 and TRBJ1-1, is DAGVTQSPTHLIKTRGQQVTLRCSPISGHKSVSWYQQVLGQGPQFIFQYYEKEERGRGNFPDRFSARQFPNYSSELNVNALLLGDSALYLCASSLTRDTEAFFGQGTRLTVV.

V gene TRBV5-1 combines with J gene TRBJ2-1; TRBD1 matches at 7 bases. This CDR3 has 16 amino acids. The germline V gene has CDR1 SGHRS and CDR2 YFSETQ. The junction had 9 bases not matched to a gene; V was cut back by 4 bases and J by 2 bases. CDR3 loop: CASSPNPQGAYNEQFF. CDR3 nucleotides: TGCGCCAGCAGCCCCAACCCCCAGGGGGCCTACAATGAGCAGTTCTTC.

This clonotype is a singleton in its sample. The V call is TRBV3-1, the J call TRBJ2-1; D ambiguous. Per germline, CDR1 LGHDT and CDR2 YNNKEL (reference sequence). Trimming left V 0 bases short and J 5 bases short, with 11 bases between. The CDR3 is 15 amino acids. CDR3 sequence reads: CASSQDPRTNNEQFF. CDR3 bases: TGTGCCAGCAGCCAAGACCCCAGGACGAACAATGAGCAGTTCTTC.

This clonotype was seen a handful of times. The rearrangement uses TRBV21-1 and TRBJ2-3; TRBD1 was called by the table and not checked on the DNA. TRBV21-1 is given as a pseudogene. This CDR3 region has 14 residues. The DNA of the CDR3 is TGTGCCAGCAGCAAAGCGCCCCTGACTGATACGCAGTATTTT. It yields the protein CASSKAPLTDTQYF.

The CDR3 loop reads CASSKGGSGANVLTF. The CDR3 bases are TGTGCCAGCAGCAAAGGGGGGTCTGGGGCCAACGTCCTGACTTTC. The gene calls are TRBV11-3 and TRBJ2-6, with D perhaps matching TRBD1 or TRBD2 (6 bases each). Germline values: CDR1 SGHNT, CDR2 YENEEA. V was cut by 5 bases and J by 1 base, with 9 bases left in between. This CDR3 has 15 amino acids.

The gene calls are TRBV20-1 and TRBJ2-7; no clear D gene. This CDR3 is 12 amino acids long. Germline V gene sequence: CDR1 DFQATT, CDR2 SNEGSKA (reference sequence). Trimming cost V 3 bases and J 4 bases, with 10 bases left between them. In DNA form, the CDR3 reads TGCAGTGCTAGCAACTCCGGGTACGAGCAGTACTTC. Protein sequence: CSASNSGYEQYF.

The V and J genes are TRBV5-1 and TRBJ2-5; tentatively, D is TRBD2 (6 bases). Germline CDR1 and CDR2: SGHRS and YFSETQ. The length of the CDR3 is 14 residues. V was trimmed by 2 bases and J by 3 bases, leaving 11 bases between them. This CDR3 reads CASSLRTTKETQYF. CDR3 nucleotide sequence: TGCGCCAGCAGCTTACGGACTACCAAAGAGACCCAGTACTTC.

This chain's CDR3 is CASSLTNGNQPQHF. The CDR3 DNA reads as TGTGCCAGCAGCCTCACAAACGGCAATCAGCCCCAGCATTTT. The chain recombines TRBV3-1 with TRBJ1-5; D is ambiguous. Germline CDR1 is LGHDT and CDR2 is YNNKEL (reference sequence). Deletions cut 4 bases from V and 2 bases from J, with 9 bases between. The CDR3 loop spans 14 amino acids. Supplemented by reference TRBV3-1 and TRBJ1-5, the full variable domain reads DTAVSQTPKYLVTQMGNDKSIKCEQNLGHDTMYWYKQDSKKFLKIMFSYNNKELIINETVPNRFSPKSPDKAHLNLHINSLELGDSAVYFCASSLTNGNQPQHFGDGTRLSIL.